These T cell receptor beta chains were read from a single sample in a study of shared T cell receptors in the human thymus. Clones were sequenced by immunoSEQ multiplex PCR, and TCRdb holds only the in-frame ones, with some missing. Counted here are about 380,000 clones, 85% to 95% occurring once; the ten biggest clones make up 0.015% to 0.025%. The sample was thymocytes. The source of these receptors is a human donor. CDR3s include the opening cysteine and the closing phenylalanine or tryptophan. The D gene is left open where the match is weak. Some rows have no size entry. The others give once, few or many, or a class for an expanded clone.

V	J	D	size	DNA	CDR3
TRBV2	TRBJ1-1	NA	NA	TGTGCCATCCCCACCCAAGACAGCGCCACTGAAGCTTTCTTT	CAIPTQDSATEAFF
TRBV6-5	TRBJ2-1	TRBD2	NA	TGTGCCAGCAGTTACTCTGGACTAGCGGGGGGGGAGCAGTTCTTC	CASSYSGLAGGEQFF
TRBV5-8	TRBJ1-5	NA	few	TGTGCCAGCAGCTTCGGTGATCAGCCCCAGCATTTT	CASSFGDQPQHF
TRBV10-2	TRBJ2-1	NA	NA	TGCGCCAGCAGTGAGAAAAGGGATGAGCAGTTCTTC	CASSEKRDEQFF
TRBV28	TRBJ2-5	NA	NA	TGTGCCAGCAGTTTAAGTGCTCACTTATGGGGTAAAGAGACCCAGTACTTC	CASSLSAHLWGKETQYF
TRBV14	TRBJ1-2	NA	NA	TGTGCCAGCAGCCAAGGGCAGGGCATTTCTAATGGCTACACCTTC	CASSQGQGISNGYTF
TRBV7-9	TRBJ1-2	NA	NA	TGTGCCAGCAGCTTAGCGCCGGTGAACTATGGCTACACCTTC	CASSLAPVNYGYTF
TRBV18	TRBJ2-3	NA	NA	TGTGCCAGCTCCCCGAAGGAGCCCACAGATACGCAGTATTTT	CASSPKEPTDTQYF
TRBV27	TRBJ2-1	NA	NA	TGTGCCAGCAGTTTATCTCGGGCGGGTGACAATGAGCAGTTCTTC	CASSLSRAGDNEQFF
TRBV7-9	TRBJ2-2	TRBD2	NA	TGTGCCAGCAGCCCCCAGCGGGAGGGCCCAGGCGGGGAGCTGTTTTTT	CASSPQREGPGGELFF
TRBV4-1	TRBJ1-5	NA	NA	TGCGCCAGCAGCCAGGGTACATCTCTAGTTCAGCCCCAGCATTTT	CASSQGTSLVQPQHF
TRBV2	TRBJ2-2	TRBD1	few	TGTGCCAGCATAATCCGGGACAGGGGGAACACCGGGGAGCTGTTTTTT	CASIIRDRGNTGELFF
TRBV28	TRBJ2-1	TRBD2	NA	TGTGCCAGCAGTCCTACCCCTGGGACTAGCGGGAGGTCGAAGAATGAGCAGTTCTTC	CASSPTPGTSGRSKNEQFF
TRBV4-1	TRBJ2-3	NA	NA	TGCGCCAGCAGCCAAGCTCCCCAAAGCGGGCCCATGCTGCTTGCAGATACGCAGTATTTT	CASSQAPQSGPMLLADTQYF
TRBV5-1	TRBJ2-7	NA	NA	TGCGCCAGCAATAGGCTAGCTGGGAACGAGCAGTACTTC	CASNRLAGNEQYF
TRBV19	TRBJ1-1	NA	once	TGTGCCAGTTCTATGGCCAGGGCAGGACCTTCTGGGGCTGAAGCTTTCTTT	CASSMARAGPSGAEAFF
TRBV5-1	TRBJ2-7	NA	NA	TGCGCCAGCAGTTCTAAGCATTCTAGCGCCCCCGACGAGCAGTACTTC	CASSSKHSSAPDEQYF
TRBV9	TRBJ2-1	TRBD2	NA	TGTGCCAGCAGTTTTAGCGGGAGGCCCTCCTACAATGAGCAGTTCTTC	CASSFSGRPSYNEQFF
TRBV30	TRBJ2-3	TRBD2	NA	TGTGCCTGCCCTAGCGGGGGATCCACAGATACGCAGTATTTT	CACPSGGSTDTQYF
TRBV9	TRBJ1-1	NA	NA	TGTGCCAGCAGCCCAGAGGCCACTGAAGCTTTCTTT	CASSPEATEAFF
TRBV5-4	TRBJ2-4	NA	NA	TGTGCCAGCAGCCAGGTGGCCACGGCCAAAAACATTCAGTACTTC	CASSQVATAKNIQYF
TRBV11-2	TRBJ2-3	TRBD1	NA	TGTGCCAGCAGTTATTGGAAAACAGGGGTTAAAGATACGCAGTATTTT	CASSYWKTGVKDTQYF
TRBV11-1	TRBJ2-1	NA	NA	TGTGCCAGCAGCTTAGAAAGGCGGGATAGGTCCTACAATGAGCAGTTCTTC	CASSLERRDRSYNEQFF
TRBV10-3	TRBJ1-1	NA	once	TGTGCCATCAGTGGCGGGTCGATCCGGGGAGCGAACACTGAAGCTTTCTTT	CAISGGSIRGANTEAFF
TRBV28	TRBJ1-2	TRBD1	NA	TGTGCCAGCAACTTGGCCCGGGACAGGGAGGCCTATGGCTACACCTTC	CASNLARDREAYGYTF
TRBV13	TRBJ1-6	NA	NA	TGTGCCAGCAGCTTCGAACGGTCTTATAATTCACCCCTCCACTTT	CASSFERSYNSPLHF
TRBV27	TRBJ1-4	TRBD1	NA	TGTGCCAGCAGACCCCGGGACAGGCGACACGGTCTTAATGAAAAACTGTTTTTT	CASRPRDRRHGLNEKLFF
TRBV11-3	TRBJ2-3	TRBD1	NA	TGTGCCAGCAGCTCGGGACAGGGAACAGATACGCAGTATTTT	CASSSGQGTDTQYF
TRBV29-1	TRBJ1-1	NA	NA	TGCAGCGTTGATACAGGAGTCAATGAAGCTTTCTTT	CSVDTGVNEAFF
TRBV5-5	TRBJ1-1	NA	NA	TGTGCCAGCAGCCCGGGGGGACGACCGAACACTGAAGCTTTCTTT	CASSPGGRPNTEAFF
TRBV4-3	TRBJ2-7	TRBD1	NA	TGCGCCAGCAGCCGCCGGGACAGGGTTCCCTACGAGCAGTACTTC	CASSRRDRVPYEQYF
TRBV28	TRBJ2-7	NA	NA	TGTGCCAGCAGCGATCCGGGACATGGGACCTACGAGCAGTACTTC	CASSDPGHGTYEQYF
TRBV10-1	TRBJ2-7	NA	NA	TGCGCCAGCAGTGAGTCGACAGATACCCCCTACGAGCAGTACTTC	CASSESTDTPYEQYF
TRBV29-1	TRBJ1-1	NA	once	TGCAGCGTTGAAGGGGTAGGGAACACTGAAGCTTTCTTT	CSVEGVGNTEAFF
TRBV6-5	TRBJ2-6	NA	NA	TGTGCCAGCAGTTACCCGGGACACTCTGGGGCCAACGTCCTGACTTTC	CASSYPGHSGANVLTF